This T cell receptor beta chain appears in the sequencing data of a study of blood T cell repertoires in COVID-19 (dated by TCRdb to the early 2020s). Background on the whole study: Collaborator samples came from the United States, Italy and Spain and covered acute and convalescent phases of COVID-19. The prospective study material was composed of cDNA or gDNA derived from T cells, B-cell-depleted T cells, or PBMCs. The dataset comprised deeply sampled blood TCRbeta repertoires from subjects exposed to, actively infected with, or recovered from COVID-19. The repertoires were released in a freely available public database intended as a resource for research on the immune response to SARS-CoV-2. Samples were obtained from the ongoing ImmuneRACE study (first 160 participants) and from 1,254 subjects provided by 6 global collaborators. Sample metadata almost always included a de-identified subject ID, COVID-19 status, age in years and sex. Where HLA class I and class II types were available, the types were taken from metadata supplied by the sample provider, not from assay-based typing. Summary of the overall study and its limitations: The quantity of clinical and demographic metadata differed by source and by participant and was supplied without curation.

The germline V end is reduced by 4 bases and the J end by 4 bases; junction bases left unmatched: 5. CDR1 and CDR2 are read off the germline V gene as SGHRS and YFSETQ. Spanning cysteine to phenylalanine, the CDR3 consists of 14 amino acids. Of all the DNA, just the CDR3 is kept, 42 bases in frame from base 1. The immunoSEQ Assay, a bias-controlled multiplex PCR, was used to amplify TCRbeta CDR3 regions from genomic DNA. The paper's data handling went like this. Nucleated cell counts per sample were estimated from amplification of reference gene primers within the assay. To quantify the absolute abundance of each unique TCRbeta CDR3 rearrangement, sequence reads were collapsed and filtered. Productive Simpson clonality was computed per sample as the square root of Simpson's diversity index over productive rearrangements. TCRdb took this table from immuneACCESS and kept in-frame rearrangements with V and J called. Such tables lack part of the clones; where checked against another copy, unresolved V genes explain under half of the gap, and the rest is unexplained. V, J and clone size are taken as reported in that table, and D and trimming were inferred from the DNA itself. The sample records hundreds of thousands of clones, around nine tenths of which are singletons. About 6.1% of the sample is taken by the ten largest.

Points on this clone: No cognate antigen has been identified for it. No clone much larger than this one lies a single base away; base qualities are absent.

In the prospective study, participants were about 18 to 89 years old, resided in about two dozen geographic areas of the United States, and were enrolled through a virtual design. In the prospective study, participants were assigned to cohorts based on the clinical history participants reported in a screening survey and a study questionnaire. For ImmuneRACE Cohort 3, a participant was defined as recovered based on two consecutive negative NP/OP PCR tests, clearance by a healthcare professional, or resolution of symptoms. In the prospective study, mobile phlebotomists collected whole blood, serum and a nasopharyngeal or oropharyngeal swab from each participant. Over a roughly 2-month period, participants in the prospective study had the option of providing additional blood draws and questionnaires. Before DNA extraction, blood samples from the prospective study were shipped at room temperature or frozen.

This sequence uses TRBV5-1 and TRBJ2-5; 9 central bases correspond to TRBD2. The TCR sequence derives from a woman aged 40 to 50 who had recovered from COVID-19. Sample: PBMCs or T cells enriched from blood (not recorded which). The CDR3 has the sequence CASSIAGVGETQYF. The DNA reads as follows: TGCGCCAGCAGCATAGCGGGAGTAGGAGAGACCCAGTACTTC.